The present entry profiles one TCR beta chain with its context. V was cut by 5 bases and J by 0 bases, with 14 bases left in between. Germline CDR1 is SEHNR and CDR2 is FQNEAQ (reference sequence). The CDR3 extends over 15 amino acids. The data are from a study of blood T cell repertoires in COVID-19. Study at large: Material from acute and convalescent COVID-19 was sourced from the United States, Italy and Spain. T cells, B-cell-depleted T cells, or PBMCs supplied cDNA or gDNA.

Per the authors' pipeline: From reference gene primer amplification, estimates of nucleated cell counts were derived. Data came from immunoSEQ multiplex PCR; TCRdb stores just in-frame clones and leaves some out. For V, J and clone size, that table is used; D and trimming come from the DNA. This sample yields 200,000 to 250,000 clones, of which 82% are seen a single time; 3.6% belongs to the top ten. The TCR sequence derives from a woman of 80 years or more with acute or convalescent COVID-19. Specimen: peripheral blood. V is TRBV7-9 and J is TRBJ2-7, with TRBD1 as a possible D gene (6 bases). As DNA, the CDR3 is TGTGCCAGCAGCCTGTCACAGGGATTCTCCTACGAGCAGTACTTC. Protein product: CASSLSQGFSYEQYF.